This is a list of T cell receptor beta chains from one sample in a study of cytomegalovirus exposure and HLA in healthy donors. Assay used: immunoSEQ multiplex PCR; TCRdb lists only in-frame clones, some missing. The sample contains about 220,000 clones, under 80% of which appear only once. Sequenced input: PBMCs. The receptors come from a woman aged 30 to 39 in good health and CMV-seronegative. CDR3s include the opening cysteine and the closing phenylalanine or tryptophan. The order of the fields is V gene, J gene, D gene, clone size, CDR3 DNA, CDR3 protein. A D gene is named only where the DNA matches it firmly. The size entry is marked missing in some rows and otherwise reads once, few, many or a size class.

TRBV7-6	TRBJ1-2	-	-	TGTGCCAGCAGCTCGCGGGAGGGGACCTATGGCTACACCTTC	CASSSREGTYGYTF
TRBV30	TRBJ2-5	TRBD2	-	TGTGCCTGGAGTGTAGCGGGTCGGGGGGGGACCCAGTACTTC	CAWSVAGRGGTQYF
TRBV4-1	TRBJ2-3	-	-	TGCGCCAGCAGCCACAGAAACTCAGGGTCTAGCACAGATACGCAGTATTTT	CASSHRNSGSSTDTQYF
TRBV2	TRBJ2-3	-	-	TGTGCCAGCAGATCACAGATATTGGCCACAGATACGCAGTATTTT	CASRSQILATDTQYF
TRBV7-8	TRBJ1-1	TRBD1	-	TGTGCCAGCAGCAGAGTCCCGGGACAGGGAGCGGTCACTGAAGCTTTCTTT	CASSRVPGQGAVTEAFF
TRBV30	TRBJ1-1	-	once	TGTGCCTCCGGAGGGGCAACGATCGCTGAAGCTTTCTTT	CASGGATIAEAFF
TRBV4-1	TRBJ1-2	TRBD1	once	TGCGCCAGCAGCCCCCCAGGGGGCCGGGAATATGGCTACACCTTC	CASSPPGGREYGYTF
TRBV6-1	TRBJ2-7	-	-	TGTGCCAGCCGTGGGGGCCAGGTCTACGAGCAGTACTTC	CASRGGQVYEQYF
TRBV5-6	TRBJ2-3	-	-	TGTGCCAGCAGCAGAAAACGGGGGTTTGGGGCAGATACGCAGTATTTT	CASSRKRGFGADTQYF
TRBV19	TRBJ2-2	-	-	TGTGCCAGTAGTATAGACATCAACACCGGGGAGCTGTTTTTT	CASSIDINTGELFF
TRBV2	TRBJ1-5	-	-	TGTGCCAGCAGCGCCTATACTGGTTATAGCAATCAGCCCCAGCATTTT	CASSAYTGYSNQPQHF
TRBV29-1	TRBJ1-1	-	-	TGCAGCGTTCTCGAGGGGAACACTGAAGCTTTCTTT	CSVLEGNTEAFF
TRBV6-5	TRBJ1-2	-	-	TGTGCCAGCAGTTATACCCGGACAGAAGATGGCTACACCTTC	CASSYTRTEDGYTF
TRBV5-4	TRBJ1-1	-	-	TGTGCCAGCAGCTTGGCCGTGACAGCTAACACTGAAGCTTTCTTT	CASSLAVTANTEAFF
TRBV19	TRBJ1-6	-	-	TGTGCCAGTAGTATCTTCGGGGATTCACCCCTCCACTTT	CASSIFGDSPLHF
TRBV9	TRBJ1-1	TRBD1	-	TGTGCCAGCAGCCGACAGGGTGATAGTGAAGCTTTCTTT	CASSRQGDSEAFF